This T cell receptor (beta chain) was captured by sequencing in a study of multiple sclerosis patients with progressive multifocal leukoencephalopathy. V shed 0 bases and J 2 bases; nucleotides not matched to a gene: 4. The V gene's germline CDR1 is SGDLS and CDR2 YYNGEE. The CDR3 runs to 15 residues. Study-level findings and limits: In most PML patients, TRB repertoires appeared less diverse by entropy. Before and during natalizumab, the clones expanded at PML already existed.

The time point denotes: before natalizumab initiation. The survey-level immunoSEQ assay was used. The protocol was immunoSEQ multiplex PCR, while the TCRdb copy is restricted to in-frame clones and leaves out a portion. Seen here are 25,000 to 35,000 clones, around 89% observed once, and the top ten hold 1.1%. Comments on this clone: Its antigen is as yet unknown.

The rearrangement uses TRBV9 and TRBJ2-7, with 8 nucleotides matching TRBD2. The sequence came from a human donor with multiple sclerosis. Material: PBMCs. CDR3 loop: CASSVAAGATYEQYF. The CDR3 region has the DNA TGTGCCAGCAGCGTAGCAGCGGGGGCGACCTACGAGCAGTACTTC.